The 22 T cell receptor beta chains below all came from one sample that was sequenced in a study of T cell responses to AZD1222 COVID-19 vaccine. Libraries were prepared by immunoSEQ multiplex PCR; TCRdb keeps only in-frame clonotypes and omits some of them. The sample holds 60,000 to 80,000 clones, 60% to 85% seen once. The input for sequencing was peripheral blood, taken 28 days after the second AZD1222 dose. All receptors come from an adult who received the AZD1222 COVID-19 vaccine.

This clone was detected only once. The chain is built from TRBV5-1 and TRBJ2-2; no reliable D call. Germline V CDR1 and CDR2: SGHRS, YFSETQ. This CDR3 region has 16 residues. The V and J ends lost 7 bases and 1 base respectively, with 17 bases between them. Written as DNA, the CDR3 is TGCGCCAGCCTCCAAACATGGGGTCTGAACACCGGGGAGCTGTTTTTT. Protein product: CASLQTWGLNTGELFF.

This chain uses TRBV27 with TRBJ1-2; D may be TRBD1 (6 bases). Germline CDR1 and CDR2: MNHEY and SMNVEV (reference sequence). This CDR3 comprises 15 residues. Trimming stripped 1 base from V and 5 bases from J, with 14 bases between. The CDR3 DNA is TGTGCCAGCAGTTTATTGGGGGGCGCGAGGTATGGCTACACCTTC. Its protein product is CASSLLGGARYGYTF.

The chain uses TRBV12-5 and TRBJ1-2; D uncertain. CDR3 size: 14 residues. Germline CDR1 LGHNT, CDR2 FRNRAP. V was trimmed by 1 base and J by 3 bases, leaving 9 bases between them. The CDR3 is CASGLGPSDYGYTF. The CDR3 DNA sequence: TGTGCTAGTGGTTTGGGACCCTCCGACTATGGCTACACCTTC.

Here the CDR3 DNA reads TGTGCCAGCAGTAGAGCTCAAGGAACCAATTCACCCCTCCACTTT. Translation gives CASSRAQGTNSPLHF. The chain has TRBV6-5 and TRBJ1-6; D ambiguous. The length of the CDR3 is 15 residues. Germline loops: CDR1 MNHEY, CDR2 SVGAGI. The V end was cut by 5 bases, the J end by 7 bases, with 15 bases between.

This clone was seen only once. DNA of the CDR3: TGCGCCAGCAGCTCGAAGGGACTAGCGGGAGGTCGTGGCGAGCAGTACTTC. Its translation: CASSSKGLAGGRGEQYF. The chain combines TRBV5-1 with TRBJ2-7; TRBD2 matches at 15 bases. The CDR3 extends over 17 amino acids. V gave up 3 bases and J gave up 6 bases; unmatched junction bases: 10. CDR1 and CDR2 (germline): SGHRS, YFSETQ.

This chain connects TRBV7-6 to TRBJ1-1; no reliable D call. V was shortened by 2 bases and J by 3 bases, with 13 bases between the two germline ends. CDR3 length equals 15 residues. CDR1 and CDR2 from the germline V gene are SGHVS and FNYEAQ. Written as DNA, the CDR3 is TGTGCCAGCAGCTTATCTCCGAGAGAGGACACTGAAGCTTTCTTT. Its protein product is CASSLSPREDTEAFF. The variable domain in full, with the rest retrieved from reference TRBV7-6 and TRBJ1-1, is GAGVSQSPRYKVTKRGQDVALRCDPISGHVSLYWYRQALGQGPEFLTYFNYEAQQDKSGLPNDRFSAERPEGSISTLTIQRTEQRDSAMYRCASSLSPREDTEAFFGQGTRLTVV.

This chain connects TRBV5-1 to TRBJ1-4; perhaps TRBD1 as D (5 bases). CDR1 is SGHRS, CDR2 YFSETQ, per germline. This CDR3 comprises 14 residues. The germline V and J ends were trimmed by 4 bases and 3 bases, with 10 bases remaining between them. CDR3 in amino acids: CASSGGSANEKLFF. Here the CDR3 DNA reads TGCGCCAGCAGCGGGGGGTCGGCTAATGAAAAACTGTTTTTT.

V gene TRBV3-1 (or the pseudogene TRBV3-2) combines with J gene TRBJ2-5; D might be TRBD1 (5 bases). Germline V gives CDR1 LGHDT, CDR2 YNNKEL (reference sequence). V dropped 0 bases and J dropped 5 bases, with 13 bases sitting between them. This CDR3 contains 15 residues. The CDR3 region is CASSQDQGRLETQYF. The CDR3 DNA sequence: TGTGCCAGCAGCCAAGATCAGGGAAGGCTGGAGACCCAGTACTTC.

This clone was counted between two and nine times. CDR3 bases: TGTGCCAGCAGTCGCGGGACAGGGATACAAGAGACCCAGTACTTC. It translates to CASSRGTGIQETQYF. The rearrangement uses TRBV27 and TRBJ2-5, with 9 bases that match TRBD1. V shed 5 bases, J shed 2 bases, and the junction held 6 bases outside the gene matches. The germline gives CDR1 MNHEY, CDR2 SMNVEV (reference sequence). The CDR3 is made up of 15 amino acids.

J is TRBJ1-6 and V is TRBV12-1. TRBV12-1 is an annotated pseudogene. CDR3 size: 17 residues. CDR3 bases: TGTGCCAGCAGCTTTCGACTGGGAAGCTCCTATAATTCACCCCTCCACTTT. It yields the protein CASSFRLGSSYNSPLHF.

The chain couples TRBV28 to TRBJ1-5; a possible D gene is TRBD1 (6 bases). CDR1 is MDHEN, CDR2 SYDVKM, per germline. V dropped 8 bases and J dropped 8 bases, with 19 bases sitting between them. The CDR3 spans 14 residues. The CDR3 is CASGMIQGGEPQHF. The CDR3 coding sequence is TGTGCCAGCGGCATGATACAGGGAGGAGAGCCCCAGCATTTT.

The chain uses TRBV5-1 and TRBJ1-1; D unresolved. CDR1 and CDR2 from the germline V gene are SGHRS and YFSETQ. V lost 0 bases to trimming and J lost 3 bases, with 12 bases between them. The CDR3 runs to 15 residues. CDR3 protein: CASSLAGSPHTEAFF. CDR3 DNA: TGCGCCAGCAGCTTGGCTGGCAGCCCACACACTGAAGCTTTCTTT.

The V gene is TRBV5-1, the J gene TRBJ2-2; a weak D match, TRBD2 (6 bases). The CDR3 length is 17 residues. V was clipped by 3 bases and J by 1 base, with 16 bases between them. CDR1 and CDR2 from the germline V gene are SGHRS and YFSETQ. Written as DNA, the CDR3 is TGCGCCAGCAGCTACGACCCGGGACTTTTGAACACCGGGGAGCTGTTTTTT. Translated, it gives CASSYDPGLLNTGELFF.

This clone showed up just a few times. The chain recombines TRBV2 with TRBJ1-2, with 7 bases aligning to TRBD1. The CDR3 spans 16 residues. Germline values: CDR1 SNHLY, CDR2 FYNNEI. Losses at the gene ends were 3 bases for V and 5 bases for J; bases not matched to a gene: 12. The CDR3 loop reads CASSDAGGPFEYGYTF. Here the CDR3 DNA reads TGTGCCAGCAGTGACGCAGGGGGTCCCTTTGAGTATGGCTACACCTTC.

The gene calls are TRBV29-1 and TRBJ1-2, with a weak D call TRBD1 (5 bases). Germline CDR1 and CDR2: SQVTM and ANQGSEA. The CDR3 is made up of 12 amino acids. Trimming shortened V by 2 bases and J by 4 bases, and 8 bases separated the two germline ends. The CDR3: CSVELGPYGYTF. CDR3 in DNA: TGCAGCGTTGAACTGGGACCCTATGGCTACACCTTC.

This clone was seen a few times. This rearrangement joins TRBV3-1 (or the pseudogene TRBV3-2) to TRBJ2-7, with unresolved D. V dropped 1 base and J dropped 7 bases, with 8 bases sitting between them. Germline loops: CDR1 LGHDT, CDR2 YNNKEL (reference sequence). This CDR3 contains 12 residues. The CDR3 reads CASSQGAREQYF. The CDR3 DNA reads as TGTGCCAGCAGCCAAGGGGCCAGGGAGCAGTACTTC.

The DNA for the CDR3 is TGTGCCAGTAGTATGGGTGGTGTACACAATGAGCAGTTCTTC. It specifies CASSMGGVHNEQFF. The chain couples TRBV19 to TRBJ2-1, with D unresolved. V was cut by 3 bases and J by 5 bases, with 11 bases left in between. CDR3 length equals 14 residues. The V gene's germline CDR1 is LNHDA and CDR2 SQIVND (reference sequence). Looking up the rest from reference TRBV19 and TRBJ2-1 gives the full variable domain: DGGITQSPKYLFRKEGQNVTLSCEQNLNHDAMYWYRQDPGQGLRLIYYSQIVNDFQKGDIAEGYSVSREKKESFPLTVTSAQKNPTAFYLCASSMGGVHNEQFFGPGTRLTVL.

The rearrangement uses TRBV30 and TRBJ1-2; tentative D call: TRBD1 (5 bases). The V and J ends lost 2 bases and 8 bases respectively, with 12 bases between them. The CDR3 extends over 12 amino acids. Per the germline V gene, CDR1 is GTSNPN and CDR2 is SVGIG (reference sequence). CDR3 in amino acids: CAWSLTRVGYTF. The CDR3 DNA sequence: TGTGCCTGGAGTTTGACCAGGGTCGGCTACACCTTC.

DNA of the CDR3: TGTGCCAGCAGCTTAGCGCGAAAAGGGTATGAGCAGTTCTTC. Its translation is CASSLARKGYEQFF. The V and J genes are TRBV7-8 and TRBJ2-1; no clear D gene. The V gene's germline CDR1 is SGHVS and CDR2 FQNEAQ. Deletions cut 0 bases from V and 8 bases from J, with 11 bases between. The CDR3 spans 14 residues.

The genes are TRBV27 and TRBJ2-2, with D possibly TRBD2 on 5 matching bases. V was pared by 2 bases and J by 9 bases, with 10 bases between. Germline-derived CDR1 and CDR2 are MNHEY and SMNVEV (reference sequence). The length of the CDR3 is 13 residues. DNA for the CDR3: TGTGCCAGCAGTTTAGCGGGCCGGAGGGAGCTGTTTTTT. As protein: CASSLAGRRELFF.

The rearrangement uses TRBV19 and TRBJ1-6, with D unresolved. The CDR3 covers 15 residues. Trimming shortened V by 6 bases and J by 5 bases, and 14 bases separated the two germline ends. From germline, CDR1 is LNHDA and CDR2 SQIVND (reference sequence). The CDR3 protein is CASRGWGSNNSPLHF. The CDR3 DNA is TGTGCCAGTAGGGGTTGGGGATCAAATAATTCACCCCTCCACTTT.

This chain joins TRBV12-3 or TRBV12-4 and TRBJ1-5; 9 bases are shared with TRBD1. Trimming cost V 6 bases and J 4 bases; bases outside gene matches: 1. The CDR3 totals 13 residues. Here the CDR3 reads CASRGTGNQPQHF. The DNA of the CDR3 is TGTGCCAGCAGAGGGACAGGGAATCAGCCCCAGCATTTT.